The present T cell receptor beta chain was sequenced within a study of identical twins. Findings and limits, study-wide: Cross-sectional statistical analysis was relied on for the conclusions, without the same donors being followed. For out-of-frame alpha sequences shared by twins, low generation probability was in excess.

A universal primer site arose from template switching, and cDNA bore unique molecular identifiers. TCRdb analysed the 5' RACE reads with MiXCR anew, one entry per CDR3 protein. The sample yields approximately 620,000 distinct CDR3 sequences, about 9.4% seen once. CDR1 MNHEY and CDR2 SVGEGT come from the germline V gene. The ends were cut back, 1 base at V and 6 bases at J, with 12 bases in the middle. This CDR3 has 15 amino acids. About this clonotype itself: What it binds is unknown.

The sample also formed part of further work on yellow fever vaccine responses in identical twins.

The sequence derives from a woman younger than 30 in good health. Input material: PBMCs. This chain connects TRBV6-2 or TRBV6-3 to TRBJ2-2; D is possibly TRBD2 (5 bases). CDR3 region: CASSYWSSRAGELFF. The CDR3 coding sequence is TGTGCCAGCAGTTACTGGTCTTCGAGGGCCGGGGAGCTGTTTTTT.